This T cell receptor (beta chain) appears in the sequencing data of a study of human T cells and chemical hapten exposure. Overall study findings and caveats: Each of the donors had alopecia, so their immune responses may not resemble those of healthy people.

With V trimmed by 4 bases and J by 6 bases, 11 bases remained unmatched. The CDR3 has 15 amino acids. The germline V gene encodes CDR1 SGHRS and CDR2 YFSETQ. TCRdb fed the RACE reads into MiXCR, producing one record per CDR3 protein. The data hold around 380,000 distinct CDR3 sequences, with about 4.8% observed a single time. Time point described: patch test 1, 2 weeks after DPC sensitization. Noted treatment: therapeutic diphenylcyclopropenone sensitization with weekly scalp DPC. This clonotype appeared many times. Its antigen is as yet unknown. The chain combines TRBV5-1 with TRBJ2-3; 7 bases line up with TRBD1. This receptor was identified in a woman between 50 and 59 years old with alopecia areata. Some clones in this sample may be carry-over from other donors' samples. Specimen: whole blood, collected in connection with sensitization to the hapten diphenylcyclopropenone (DPC). CDR3 loop: CASSPRQGREDTQYF. For the CDR3, the DNA is TGCGCCAGCAGCCCCAGACAGGGCCGTGAGGATACGCAGTATTTT.